The 14 T cell receptor beta chains below come from one sample, sequenced in a study of control samples from healthy donors and cancer patients (dated by TCRdb to between 2020 and 2021). Libraries were built with the immunoSEQ multiplex PCR assay. Held by TCRdb, this immuneACCESS table contains in-frame sequences only and omits some clones. Under half of the omission traces to an unresolved V gene where checked; the cause of the rest is unknown. The sample table contains about 51,000 clones; only one count was recorded for about nine tenths of them. Almost 40% of the sample comes from the top ten. The source material was PBMCs. The receptors derive from a man in his fifties or sixties with head and neck cancer.

This chain links TRBV4-3 with TRBJ1-4, with 10 bases matching TRBD1. V lost 1 base, J lost 4 bases, and 6 bases stayed unmatched. Germline V gene lookup returns CDR1 LGHNA and CDR2 YSLEER. The CDR3 runs 17 residues. In DNA, the CDR3 is TGCGCCAGCAGCCAAGGCGTCGACAGGGGGCATAATGAAAAACTGTTTTTT. Translation gives CASSQGVDRGHNEKLFF.

The chain joins TRBV6-6 to TRBJ1-2, with D possibly matching TRBD1 (6 bases). V dropped 6 bases and J dropped 6 bases, with 23 bases sitting between them. The CDR3 sequence is 16 residues long. Looked up from germline, CDR1 is MNHNY and CDR2 is SVGAGI (reference sequence). Written as DNA, the CDR3 is TGTGCCAGCAGCCTTCTTCCTACGACAGGAGGGAATGGCTACACCTTC. This sequence encodes CASSLLPTTGGNGYTF.

V and J are TRBV19 and TRBJ2-7; a weak D match, TRBD1 (6 bases). Trimming shortened V by 2 bases and J by 6 bases, and 17 bases separated the two germline ends. CDR1 is LNHDA, CDR2 SQIVND, per germline (reference sequence). CDR3 length equals 15 residues. The CDR3 protein is CASSILGAKGGEQYF. CDR3 bases: TGTGCCAGTAGTATATTGGGGGCGAAGGGCGGCGAGCAGTACTTC.

This clone was counted only a few times. This chain connects TRBV7-9 to TRBJ2-7, with TRBD2 as a possible D gene (6 bases). The V end lost 5 bases, the J end lost 3 bases, and 14 bases lay between the germline ends. Germline V gene lookup returns CDR1 SEHNR and CDR2 FQNEAQ (reference sequence). This CDR3 region has 14 residues. The CDR3 DNA reads as TGTGCCAGCAGCCTAGAGGGACTTCGCTACGAGCAGTACTTC. Its translation is CASSLEGLRYEQYF. The variable domain in full, completed from reference TRBV7-9 and TRBJ2-7, reads DTGVSQNPRHKITKRGQNVTFRCDPISEHNRLYWYRQTLGQGPEFLTYFQNEAQLEKSRLLSDRFSAERPKGSFSTLEIQRTEQGDSAMYLCASSLEGLRYEQYFGPGTRLTVT.

This chain links TRBV11-2 with TRBJ2-5; possibly TRBD1 for D (5 bases). Germline V gene lookup returns CDR1 SGHAT and CDR2 FQNNGV. V was trimmed by 6 bases and J by 3 bases, leaving 11 bases between them. CDR3 size: 13 residues. CDR3 in amino acids: CASSLGQEETQYF. Written as DNA, the CDR3 is TGTGCCAGCAGTTTGGGGCAAGAAGAGACCCAGTACTTC.

The V call is TRBV2, the J call TRBJ2-2; weak D call: TRBD2 (5 bases). CDR1 SNHLY and CDR2 FYNNEI come from the germline V gene. The CDR3 totals 13 residues. With 10 bases removed from V and 5 bases from J, the gap between germline ends came to 14 bases. The CDR3 DNA reads as TGTGCCACCCTCGGGATCTCAACCGGGGAGCTGTTTTTT. Its translation is CATLGISTGELFF.

This clone was observed a single time. The chain has TRBV6-4 and TRBJ2-3; 9 bases line up with TRBD2. The germline gives CDR1 MRHNA, CDR2 SNTAGT. The CDR3 totals 14 residues. With 4 bases clipped from V and 1 base from J, the junction kept 0 bases outside the gene matches. The CDR3 protein is CASSVAGGTDTQYF. CDR3 nucleotide sequence: TGTGCCAGCAGTGTAGCGGGAGGCACAGATACGCAGTATTTT.

V is TRBV19 and J is TRBJ1-4; the D gene is possibly TRBD1 (6 bases). Trimming left V 5 bases short and J 7 bases short, with 17 bases between. CDR3 length: 15 amino acids. CDR1 LNHDA and CDR2 SQIVND come from the germline V gene (reference sequence). CDR3 protein: CASSPRTTGIEKLFF. DNA of the CDR3: TGTGCCAGTAGTCCAAGAACGACAGGCATTGAAAAACTGTTTTTT.

This chain links TRBV20-1 with TRBJ2-3; 9 nucleotides agree with TRBD2. CDR3 size: 23 residues. Trimming removed 3 bases from V and 5 bases from J; junction bases left unmatched: 33. Germline V lookup: CDR1 DFQATT, CDR2 SNEGSKA (reference sequence). The CDR3 region has the DNA TGCAGTGCTAGTCCGAGCGGGGGGCTCCTAGGGACCATTACTTTTAGGCTCCTAGATACGCAGTATTTT. Translated, it gives CSASPSGGLLGTITFRLLDTQYF.

The gene calls are TRBV6-5 and TRBJ2-6; D is uncertain. V lost 4 bases to trimming and J lost 0 bases, with 7 bases between them. Germline V gene lookup returns CDR1 MNHEY and CDR2 SVGAGI. The CDR3 has 15 amino acids. The CDR3: CASSLLISGANVLTF. CDR3 coding DNA: TGTGCCAGCAGTTTACTAATCTCTGGGGCCAACGTCCTGACTTTC.

This clone appeared a single time. This chain links TRBV10-3 with TRBJ2-7; 10 positions match TRBD2. CDR1 is ENHRY and CDR2 is SYGVKD in the germline V gene. V was pared by 0 bases and J by 2 bases, with 7 bases of the junction left unmatched. The CDR3 has 17 amino acids. CDR3 loop: CAISESKGLASPYEQYF. CDR3 DNA sequence: TGTGCCATCAGTGAGTCCAAGGGACTAGCGAGCCCCTACGAGCAGTACTTC.

The chain recombines TRBV10-1 with TRBJ2-7, with TRBD2 matching over 7 bases. Germline CDR1 is WNHNN and CDR2 is SYGVQD (reference sequence). J was trimmed by 5 bases and V by 4 bases; bases with no gene match: 8. The CDR3 spans 14 residues. As DNA, the CDR3 is TGCGCCAGCAGTGTTCATACGAGCGGGGACGAGCAGTACTTC. This translates into CASSVHTSGDEQYF.

This sequence joins TRBV7-3 and TRBJ1-1; D unresolved. Trimming pared 3 bases from V and 4 bases from J, leaving 9 bases between. Germline V gives CDR1 SGHTA, CDR2 FQGTGA. The CDR3 loop spans 13 amino acids. CDR3 loop: CASSLYRTTEAFF. The CDR3 DNA sequence: TGTGCCAGCAGCTTGTACAGAACCACTGAAGCTTTCTTT.

This clone has a single count. The chain is built from TRBV7-2 and TRBJ1-2, with 8 nucleotides matching TRBD1. Germline CDR1 and CDR2: SGHTA and FQGNSA. The CDR3 has 14 amino acids. Germline trimming cut 1 base from V and 4 bases from J; bases unmatched to any gene: 2. The CDR3 loop is CASSLGDRSYGYTF. Here the CDR3 DNA reads TGTGCCAGCAGCTTAGGGGACAGGAGCTATGGCTACACCTTC.